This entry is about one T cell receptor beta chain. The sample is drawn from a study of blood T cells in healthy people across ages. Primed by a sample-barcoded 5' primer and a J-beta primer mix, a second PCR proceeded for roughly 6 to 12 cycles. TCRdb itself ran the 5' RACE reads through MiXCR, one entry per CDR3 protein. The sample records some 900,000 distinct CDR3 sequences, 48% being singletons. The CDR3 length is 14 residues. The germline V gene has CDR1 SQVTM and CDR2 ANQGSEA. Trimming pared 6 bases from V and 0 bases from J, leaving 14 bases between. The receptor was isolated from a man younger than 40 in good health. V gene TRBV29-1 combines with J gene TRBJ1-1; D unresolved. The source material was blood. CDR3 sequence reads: CSVRQGLVNTEAFF. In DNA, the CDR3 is TGCAGCGTCCGACAAGGCCTTGTGAACACTGAAGCTTTCTTT. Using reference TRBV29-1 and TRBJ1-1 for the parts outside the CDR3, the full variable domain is SAVISQKPSRDICQRGTSLTIQCQVDSQVTMMFWYRQQPGQSLTLIATANQGSEATYESGFVIDKFPISRPNLTFSTLTVSNMSPEDSSIYLCSVRQGLVNTEAFFGQGTRLTVV.